This T cell receptor (beta chain) emerged from a study of tissue T cells after allogeneic stem cell transplantation. For this clone: The antigen remains unidentified. Genes and germline come from the mouse. The CDR3 goes on 1 residue after the read ends, and that part is filled in from the germline J gene.

In germline, CDR1 is SGHDT, CDR2 FRDEAV. Trimming cost V 4 bases and J 5 bases; bases outside gene matches: 6. CDR3 length: 15 residues. The method was immunoSEQ multiplex PCR; TCRdb's version includes in-frame clones alone and lacks a portion of them. The data show about 2,700 clones, 35% to 45% seen once. General study findings and limits: Some tissue clones might be persisting host cells; their alloreactivity or antigen specificity was not determined.

Noted time point: mouse harvest day 14 after allogeneic transplant. The graft held 10^6 splenic CD5+ T cells and 10^7 T-cell-depleted bone marrow cells. The source material was gut tissue. This chain joins TRBV14 and TRBJ2-4, with TRBD2 matching over 11 bases. This clonotype was sampled from a female BALB/c mouse given C57BL/6 T cells with graft-versus-host disease after an allogeneic hematopoietic cell transplant. The CDR3 is CASSLGLGGGNTLYF. CDR3 DNA (partial): TGTGCCAGCAGTCTCGGACTGGGGGGAGGAAACACCTTGTAC.